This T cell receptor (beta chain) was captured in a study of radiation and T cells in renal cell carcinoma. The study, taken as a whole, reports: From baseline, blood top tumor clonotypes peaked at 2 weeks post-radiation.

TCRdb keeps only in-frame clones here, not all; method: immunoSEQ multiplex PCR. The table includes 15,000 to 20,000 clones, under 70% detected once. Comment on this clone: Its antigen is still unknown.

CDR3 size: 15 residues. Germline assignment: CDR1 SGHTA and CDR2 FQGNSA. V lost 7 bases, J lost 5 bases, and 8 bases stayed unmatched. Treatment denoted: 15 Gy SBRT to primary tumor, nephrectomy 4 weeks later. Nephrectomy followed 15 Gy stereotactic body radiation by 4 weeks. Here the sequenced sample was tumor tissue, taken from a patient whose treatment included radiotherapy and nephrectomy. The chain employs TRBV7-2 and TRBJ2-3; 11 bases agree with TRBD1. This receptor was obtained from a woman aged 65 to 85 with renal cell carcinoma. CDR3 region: CASNPSGTGGDTQYF. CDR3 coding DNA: TGTGCCAGCAACCCCTCCGGGACAGGGGGAGATACGCAGTATTTT.